The clone carrying this TCR beta chain has more than one count but fewer than ten. The target antigen is unknown. The record originates from a study of CD8 T cells in ankylosing spondylitis. The study's findings and limits: Blood of patients with ankylosing spondylitis appeared to be characterized by a TCR beta motif of eight highly homologous variants. Relatively rare in peripheral blood, disease-linked clones were also CD8+. Clones linked to disease were reported to show significant enrichment in matched ankylosing spondylitis synovial fluid.

For TCR beta, libraries came from quantitative 5'-RACE with molecular barcodes. One entry per CDR3 protein, called by TCRdb with MiXCR from the 5' RACE reads. In the table there are roughly 470,000 distinct CDR3 sequences, roughly 25% of which are singletons. Germline V gene data show CDR1 as SGHRS and CDR2 as YFSETQ. Trimming cost V 1 base and J 1 base; bases outside gene matches: 2. The length of the CDR3 is 15 residues. The rearrangement links TRBV5-1 to TRBJ2-5, with 9 bases identical to TRBD1. Sequencing was carried out using blood, either unsorted or a sorted T cell fraction (not recorded which). This TCR was recovered from a male donor with ankylosing spondylitis. The CDR3 spells CASSLTGGFQETQYF. In DNA form, the CDR3 reads TGCGCCAGCAGCTTGACAGGGGGCTTCCAAGAGACCCAGTACTTC.